The 7 T cell receptor beta chains listed next were all sequenced from one sample in a study of somatic mutations in cytotoxic T cells in rheumatoid arthritis. The table came from immunoSEQ multiplex PCR; TCRdb's copy has only in-frame clones and leaves some out. The sample has more than 25,000 clones, roughly 82% seen once. The specimen sequenced was CD8+ T cells sorted from blood. The origin of the receptors is a man aged 45 to 65 in good health.

This clone was observed once. The chain employs TRBV27 and TRBJ2-1; a possible D gene is TRBD2 (5 bases). CDR1 is MNHEY and CDR2 is SMNVEV in the germline V gene (reference sequence). The CDR3 sequence is 15 residues long. Trimming removed 5 bases from V and 6 bases from J, with 17 bases in between. DNA of the CDR3: TGTGCCAGCAGTCTCTACTCGACCCGGGGCAATGAGCAGTTCTTC. It codes for CASSLYSTRGNEQFF.

CDR3 in amino acids: CSASTDTQYF. The DNA for the CDR3 is TGCAGTGCAAGCACAGATACGCAGTATTTT. The chain links TRBV20-1 to TRBJ2-3; no definite D call. This CDR3 is 10 amino acids long. V lost 6 bases to trimming and J lost 0 bases, with 1 base between them. Looked up from germline, CDR1 is DFQATT and CDR2 is SNEGSKA (reference sequence).

CDR3 coding DNA: TGTGCCAGCAGTCCGCTGACTAGCGGGAGCGATGAGCAGTTCTTC. Translation gives CASSPLTSGSDEQFF. The chain recombines TRBV6-5 with TRBJ2-1; 12 positions agree with TRBD2. The CDR3 consists of 15 residues. Germline trimming cut 5 bases from V and 8 bases from J; bases unmatched to any gene: 7. Germline CDR1 is MNHEY and CDR2 is SVGAGI.

The V call is TRBV25-1, the J call TRBJ2-2; 8 nucleotides agree with TRBD1. The germline V gene encodes CDR1 MGHDK and CDR2 SYGVNS. The CDR3 totals 17 residues. The V gene end was trimmed by 4 bases and the J gene end by 0 bases; junction bases not matched to a gene: 7. The CDR3 DNA is TGTGCCAGCAGTGTACCCCCAGGGGGCTCGAACACCGGGGAGCTGTTTTTT. Translating gives CASSVPPGGSNTGELFF.

The chain couples TRBV7-9 to TRBJ2-1; 7 bases are a match to TRBD2. CDR3 length: 14 amino acids. The V and J ends lost 6 bases and 8 bases, in that order; junction bases with no gene match: 10. Germline-derived CDR1 and CDR2 are SEHNR and FQNEAQ (reference sequence). In DNA, the CDR3 is TGTGCCAGCAGATGGGACTATAAATTGGATGAGCAGTTCTTC. Its translation is CASRWDYKLDEQFF. The whole variable domain, filled in from reference TRBV7-9 and TRBJ2-1, reads DTGVSQNPRHKITKRGQNVTFRCDPISEHNRLYWYRQTLGQGPEFLTYFQNEAQLEKSRLLSDRFSAERPKGSFSTLEIQRTEQGDSAMYLCASRWDYKLDEQFFGPGTRLTVL.

V usage is TRBV27 and J usage is TRBJ1-1; 9 positions agree with TRBD1. Trimming removed 6 bases from V and 5 bases from J; junction bases left unmatched: 7. Germline CDR1 is MNHEY and CDR2 is SMNVEV (reference sequence). The CDR3 is 14 amino acids. In DNA, the CDR3 is TGTGCCAGCAGCCCCGGGACAGGGAAGACTGAAGCTTTCTTT. Protein: CASSPGTGKTEAFF.

About this clone itself: The same CDR3 arises from other DNA sequences in this sample as well. The V gene is TRBV2, the J gene TRBJ2-7; D is ambiguous. The CDR3 runs 10 residues. CDR1 is SNHLY, CDR2 FYNNEI, per germline. The germline V and J ends were trimmed by 4 bases and 4 bases, with 2 bases remaining between them. In DNA, the CDR3 is TGTGCCAGCAGTGGATACGAGCAGTACTTC. It encodes CASSGYEQYF.